This is a list of T cell receptor beta chains from one sample in a study of glioma-infiltrating T cells. In TCRdb, the multiplex PCR reads were re-called with MiXCR into one record per CDR3 protein. The sample holds under 200,000 distinct CDR3 sequences, around 42% seen once. Sequencing was done on a sample of glioma tissue, nonneoplastic brain tissue, or PBMCs (not recorded which). The receptors here all came from a human donor with low-grade glioma or glioblastoma, undergoing nonglioma brain surgery, or in good health (not recorded which). CDR3s include the opening cysteine and the closing phenylalanine or tryptophan. Each record gives: D gene, J gene, V gene, clone size, CDR3 DNA, CDR3 protein. A D gene is named only where the DNA matches it firmly. Only part of the rows carry a size: once, few, many, or a class if the clone is expanded.

. | TRBJ2-1 | TRBV20-1 | many | TGCAGTGCTAGATATAATGAGCAGTTCTTC | CSARYNEQFF
. | TRBJ2-2 | TRBV6-4 | few | TGTGCCAGCAGTGTCGACAAGAACACCGGGGAGCTGTTTTTT | CASSVDKNTGELFF
. | TRBJ2-2 | TRBV6-1 | many | TGTGCCAGCAGCTACACGGCCGGGAGGGAGCTGTTTTTT | CASSYTAGRELFF
TRBD1 | TRBJ1-3 | TRBV4-1 | few | TGCGCCAGCAGCCAGAGGGTCGGACAGGGGGCGCGTGGAAACACCATATATTTT | CASSQRVGQGARGNTIYF
. | TRBJ1-5 | TRBV25-1 | . | TGCGCCAGCAGCAAAGAGCCAGGGCAGCACCAGCATTTT | CASSKEPGQHQHF
. | TRBJ1-2 | TRBV6-2/TRBV6-3 | many | TGTGCCAGCAGTTACTCGTATGGGCCCCGGGGCTACACCTTC | CASSYSYGPRGYTF
TRBD1 | TRBJ1-6 | TRBV15 | . | TGTGCCACCATCAGAGAACTGGGACAGGCCCATTCACCCCTCCACTTT | CATIRELGQAHSPLHF
. | TRBJ2-1 | TRBV28 | . | TGTGCCAGCAGGCTGAGCGGTTACTTCTACAATGAGCAGTTCTTC | CASRLSGYFYNEQFF
. | TRBJ2-5 | TRBV12-3/TRBV12-4 | . | TGTGCCAGCAGTCTTCACTGGGGAGAGACCCAGTACTTC | CASSLHWGETQYF
TRBD1 | TRBJ1-1 | TRBV28 | many | TGTGCCAGCAGGGACAGGCTTAACACTGAAGCTTTCTTT | CASRDRLNTEAFF
TRBD2 | TRBJ2-1 | TRBV5-1 | few | TGCGCCAGCAGCTTGGAGTCTAGCGGAGAGCAGTTCTTC | CASSLESSGEQFF
. | TRBJ1-3 | TRBV28 | few | TGTGCCAGCAGCACATCAAGCGGCTCTGGAAACACCATATATTTT | CASSTSSGSGNTIYF
. | TRBJ2-7 | TRBV20-1 | many | TGCAGTGTTCAGCAAACAACCTACGAGCAGTACTTC | CSVQQTTYEQYF
. | TRBJ2-1 | TRBV20-1 | . | TGCAGTGAAAAGGACCAGGGACTCCCGATCTACAATGAGCAGTTCTTC | CSEKDQGLPIYNEQFF
. | TRBJ2-2 | TRBV7-2 | many | TGTGCCAGCAGCTTAGGGCAGACCACCGGGGAGCTGTTTTTT | CASSLGQTTGELFF
TRBD2 | TRBJ2-2 | TRBV5-4 | . | TGTGCCAGCAGCCCCCCTAGCGGGTTTAACACCGGGGAGCTGTTTTTT | CASSPPSGFNTGELFF
TRBD1 | TRBJ1-1 | TRBV20-1 | many | TGCAGTGCTAGAGATTTGGCAGGGGGCTTGTTTGAAGCTTTCTTT | CSARDLAGGLFEAFF
TRBD2 | TRBJ2-1 | TRBV28 | many | TGTGCCAGCAGTTATCCGACTAGCGGGAGGGGAGAGCAGTTCTTC | CASSYPTSGRGEQFF
. | TRBJ2-3 | TRBV28 | . | TGTGCCAGCAGTTTAGGAGAGACAGATACGCAGTATTTT | CASSLGETDTQYF
TRBD2 | TRBJ2-2 | TRBV24-1 | . | TGTGCCACCAGTGATGCGGGAGGCCCTACCGGGGAGCTGTTTTTT | CATSDAGGPTGELFF
. | TRBJ2-1 | TRBV7-8 | . | TGTGCCGGCAGCTTATCCCAGAACAATGAGCAGTTCTTC | CAGSLSQNNEQFF
TRBD2 | TRBJ2-7 | TRBV6-1 | many | TGTGCCAGCACCCTCGACGAGGCGGGAGCCTACGAGCAGTACTTC | CASTLDEAGAYEQYF
TRBD1 | TRBJ2-3 | TRBV3-1 | . | TGTGCCTGCAGCTCCCGCCAGGGGGCTGGTACGCAGTATTTT | CACSSRQGAGTQYF
. | TRBJ2-3 | TRBV20-1 | many | TGCAGTGCTAGTGAAGGGATTGGAGCAGATACGCAGTATTTT | CSASEGIGADTQYF
TRBD2 | TRBJ2-1 | TRBV6-1 | many | TGTGCCAGCAGTTTAGGGGGACTAGCGACTGAGCAGTTCTTC | CASSLGGLATEQFF
. | TRBJ1-1 | TRBV18 | . | TGTGCCGGCTCACTACCGGAAACTGAAGCTTTCTTC | CAGSLPETEAFF
. | TRBJ2-1 | TRBV27 | . | TGTGCCAGCAGTTTGGTTAAGTCTCCCTACAATGAGCGGTTCTTC | CASSLVKSPYNERFF
. | TRBJ1-4 | TRBV20-1 | many | TGCAGTGCTGGGGTTGCAACTAATGAAAAACTGTTTTTT | CSAGVATNEKLFF
. | TRBJ2-1 | TRBV4-1 | . | TGCGCCAGCAGCCAACTTGAACTAGTAGCCTACAATGAGCAGTTCTTC | CASSQLELVAYNEQFF
. | TRBJ2-4 | TRBV15 | many | TGTGCCACCAGCGCAGGACAGACGAAAAACATTCAGTACTTC | CATSAGQTKNIQYF
TRBD2 | TRBJ2-5 | TRBV10-1 | few | TGCGCCAGCAGTGAGGGGACTAGCGCTTTTCAAGAGACCCAGTACTTC | CASSEGTSAFQETQYF
. | TRBJ1-1 | TRBV19 | . | TGTGCCAGTAGTATAGATCTTGTTCTTCCTAGGGGAGCTTTCTTT | CASSIDLVLPRGAFF
TRBD1 | TRBJ2-3 | TRBV6-1 | many | TGTGCCAGCAGTTATGGACAGGGTCTGGATACGCAGTATTTT | CASSYGQGLDTQYF
TRBD1 | TRBJ1-4 | TRBV2 | few | TGTGCCTCTAAAGACGGGACAGCTAATGAAAAACTGTTTTTT | CASKDGTANEKLFF
. | TRBJ1-1 | TRBV6-1 | many | TGTGCCAGCCATCCATCCGGAAACACTGAAGCTTTCTTT | CASHPSGNTEAFF
TRBD1 | TRBJ1-5 | TRBV5-6 | few | TGTGCCAGCAGCTGGGGGACAGGGGGTCAGCCCCAGCATTTT | CASSWGTGGQPQHF
. | TRBJ2-5 | TRBV3-1 | . | TGTGCCAGCAGCCAGGGGGGTGACACGAAGACCCAGTACTTC | CASSQGGDTKTQYF
. | TRBJ2-3 | TRBV2 | . | TGTGCCAGCAGCTACAACACAGATACGCAGTATTTT | CASSYNTDTQYF
. | TRBJ2-3 | TRBV6-1 | . | TGTGCCAGCAGTGAAACGACTTCCTCTGGCACAGATACGGAGTATTTC | CASSETTSSGTDTEYF
. | TRBJ2-5 | TRBV7-9 | few | TGTGCCAGCAGCCCACCAACCGAAGAGACCCAGTACTTC | CASSPPTEETQYF
TRBD1 | TRBJ2-2 | TRBV11-2 | . | TGTGCCAGCAGCTTAAGGACAGGCCTCAACACCGGGGAGCTGTTTTTT | CASSLRTGLNTGELFF
. | TRBJ2-1 | TRBV27 | many | TGTGCCAGCAGTTTGTTTCTGGGCCCGAGCAATGAGCAGTTCTTC | CASSLFLGPSNEQFF
. | TRBJ1-4 | TRBV2 | . | TGTGCCAGCAGTGAAGTGAAGGAAAAACTGTTTTTT | CASSEVKEKLFF
TRBD1 | TRBJ2-1 | TRBV2 | many | TGTGCCGGGGGATGGACAGGGTGGGGTGAGCAGTTCTTC | CAGGWTGWGEQFF
TRBD1 | TRBJ2-7 | TRBV28 | medium-sized | TGTGCCAGCAGTTTTTCTGGGACAGGAACCTACGAGCAGTACTTC | CASSFSGTGTYEQYF
. | TRBJ2-1 | TRBV5-1 | few | TGCGCCAGCAGCTTGATGAGTCCAGGCCCCAATGAGCAGTTCTTC | CASSLMSPGPNEQFF
TRBD2 | TRBJ2-5 | TRBV7-9 | . | TGTGCCGGATCTAGCGGGAGAGAGACCCGGTACTTC | CAGSSGRETRYF
. | TRBJ1-5 | TRBV15 | . | TGTGCCACCAGCAGAGTGAGCTGGAGCACAGATACGCAGCATTTT | CATSRVSWSTDTQHF
. | TRBJ1-3 | TRBV28 | . | TGTGCCAGCAGTTTCTCCGGACTTTTTGGAAACACCATATATTTT | CASSFSGLFGNTIYF